The 23 T cell receptor beta chains in this list originate from one sample, sequenced in a study of blood T cells in healthy people across ages. Next came a second PCR, run for about 7 to 12 cycles, which used a sample-barcoded 5' primer along with a J-beta primer mix. TCRdb ran MiXCR on the 5' RACE reads and lists one entry per CDR3 protein. The sample shows 500,000 to 700,000 distinct CDR3 sequences, about 30% of them seen only once. Sample: blood. These TCRs come from an elderly woman in good health.

At least ten counts were recorded for this clonotype. This chain joins TRBV6-2 or TRBV6-3 and TRBJ2-5; D is possibly TRBD2 (6 bases). The CDR3 contains 17 residues. Trimming left V 5 bases short and J 2 bases short, with 21 bases between. Germline V lookup: CDR1 MNHEY, CDR2 SVGEGT. The CDR3 protein is CASSRLPGLLIQETQYF. DNA for the CDR3: TGTGCCAGCAGTCGCCTTCCGGGACTGTTGATTCAAGAGACCCAGTACTTC.

This clonotype has a count of ten or more. The CDR3 spells CATSHRGTDTQYF. DNA for the CDR3: TGCGCCACCTCACACAGGGGAACAGATACGCAGTATTTT. The chain joins TRBV5-1 to TRBJ2-3, with 7 bases aligning to TRBD1. There are 13 residues in the CDR3. Germline lookup yields CDR1 SGHRS and CDR2 YFSETQ. J lost 3 bases, V lost 9 bases, and 7 bases had no gene match.

This clonotype was seen just once. Since the CDR3 does not end with the conserved phenylalanine or tryptophan, this likely comes from a read error. This rearrangement joins TRBV18 to TRBJ2-7, with a weak D call TRBD1 (5 bases). This CDR3 region has 12 residues. Trimming cost V 4 bases and J 4 bases, with 8 bases left between them. The germline V gene has CDR1 KGHSH and CDR2 LQKENI. CDR3 amino acids: CASSLTDYEQYC. In nucleotides, the CDR3 is TGTGCCAGCTCACTGACAGATTACGAGCAGTACTGC.

This clonotype was seen once. Just one base apart from a much larger clone, this may be a read error. The chain employs TRBV18 and TRBJ2-1; D is ambiguous. This CDR3 is 15 amino acids long. The germline gives CDR1 KGHSH, CDR2 LQKENI. V was pared by 0 bases and J by 13 bases, with 19 bases between. CDR3 region: CASSPPVAVQETQFF. In DNA form, the CDR3 reads TGTGCCAGCTCACCACCGGTGGCAGTTCAAGAGACCCAGTTCTTC.

There are a few counts of this clonotype. CDR3 in amino acids: CATSRDFRGRIPGNTIYF. The CDR3 nucleotides are TGTGCCACCAGCAGAGATTTTCGGGGGAGAATCCCTGGAAACACCATATATTTT. The gene calls are TRBV15 and TRBJ1-3; a weak D match, TRBD1 (5 bases). CDR1 is LNHNV, CDR2 YYDKDF, per germline (reference sequence). Trimming removed 0 bases from V and 2 bases from J, with 17 bases in between. The CDR3 consists of 18 residues. Based on the CDR3 plus reference TRBV15 and TRBJ1-3, the full variable domain is DAMVIQNPRYQVTQFGKPVTLSCSQTLNHNVMYWYQQKSSQAPKLLFHYYDKDFNNEADTPDNFQSRRPNTSFCFLDIRSPGLGDTAMYLCATSRDFRGRIPGNTIYFGEGSWLTVV.

This clonotype was seen ten or more times. The rearrangement uses TRBV7-9 and TRBJ1-1, with 9 positions matching TRBD1. Germline CDR1 and CDR2: SEHNR and FQNEAQ (reference sequence). Trimming cost V 5 bases and J 5 bases; bases outside gene matches: 9. This CDR3 is 15 amino acids long. The CDR3 is CASSAVADRGTEAFF. The CDR3 region has the DNA TGTGCCAGCAGCGCCGTTGCGGACAGGGGAACTGAAGCTTTCTTT.

The chain joins TRBV20-1 to TRBJ2-1, with TRBD1 as a possible D gene (7 bases). Germline assignment: CDR1 DFQATT and CDR2 SNEGSKA (reference sequence). CDR3 length: 15 residues. The CDR3 DNA sequence: TGCAGCGTCCTAAGGGGGCGGGATCTTTACAATGAGCAGTTCTTC. This codes for CSVLRGRDLYNEQFF.

The rearrangement uses TRBV7-2 and TRBJ2-1; 7 bases fit TRBD1. Germline V gives CDR1 SGHTA, CDR2 FQGNSA. Trimming removed 6 bases from V and 1 base from J; junction bases left unmatched: 6. This CDR3 is built from 15 residues. As DNA, the CDR3 is TGTGCCAGCAGTCGCGTCAGGGGGTCCTACAATGAGCAGTTCTTC. The encoded protein is CASSRVRGSYNEQFF.

This clonotype was counted at least ten times. The chain combines TRBV5-1 with TRBJ2-7; possibly TRBD1 or TRBD2 for D (5 bases each). Trimming took 4 bases from V and 3 from J, leaving 20 bases between them. Germline V lookup: CDR1 SGHRS, CDR2 YFSETQ. This CDR3 has 16 amino acids. CDR3 sequence: CASSPRTGEGLYEQYF. For the CDR3, the DNA is TGCGCCAGCAGCCCGAGGACGGGTGAGGGGCTCTACGAGCAGTACTTC.

This clonotype was seen only a few times. The chain uses TRBV5-1 and TRBJ2-3, with TRBD2 matching over 16 bases. This CDR3 spans 19 amino acids. Germline V gene lookup returns CDR1 SGHRS and CDR2 YFSETQ. V shed 3 bases and J 0 bases; nucleotides not matched to a gene: 7. The CDR3 loop is CASSSGLAGGTASTDTQYF. CDR3 nucleotides: TGCGCCAGCAGCTCGGGACTAGCGGGGGGGACCGCTAGCACAGATACGCAGTATTTT.

On this clonotype itself: This may be a read error, as it is one base from a much larger clone. This chain connects TRBV20-1 to TRBJ1-2, with 7 bases fitting TRBD1. Per the germline V gene, CDR1 is DFQATT and CDR2 is SNEGSKA (reference sequence). The CDR3 covers 16 residues. CDR3 in DNA: TGCAATGCTAGGTTGCCAGGGGGTTGGATGATCTATGGCTACACCTTC. Protein sequence: CNARLPGGWMIYGYTF.

This rearrangement joins TRBV7-9 to TRBJ2-7; 9 bases fit TRBD1. This CDR3 has 12 amino acids. V shed 5 bases and J 12 bases; nucleotides not matched to a gene: 8. CDR1 SEHNR and CDR2 FQNEAQ come from the germline V gene (reference sequence). The CDR3 DNA reads as TGTGCCAGCAGCCATAGGACAGGGGATTTGTACTTC. Amino acid sequence: CASSHRTGDLYF. Using reference TRBV7-9 and TRBJ2-7 for the parts outside the CDR3, the full variable domain is DTGVSQNPRHKITKRGQNVTFRCDPISEHNRLYWYRQTLGQGPEFLTYFQNEAQLEKSRLLSDRFSAERPKGSFSTLEIQRTEQGDSAMYLCASSHRTGDLYFGPGTRLTVT.

This clonotype was counted many times. V and J are TRBV5-1 and TRBJ2-1; D not certain. Germline values: CDR1 SGHRS, CDR2 YFSETQ. This CDR3 is built from 11 residues. Between the trimmed V and J ends, which lost 6 bases and 10 bases, there was a span of 11 bases. In DNA form, the CDR3 reads TGCGCCAGCATTGCGGACGGGGAGCAGTTCTTC. It codes for CASIADGEQFF.

The sample holds a few counts of this clonotype. V gene TRBV9 combines with J gene TRBJ2-5; 13 bases fit TRBD2. The CDR3 is made up of 19 amino acids. J lost 3 bases, V lost 4 bases, and 15 bases had no gene match. Germline V gives CDR1 SGDLS, CDR2 YYNGEE. The CDR3 protein is CASSILPGLAGKGEETQYF. In DNA, the CDR3 is TGTGCCAGCAGCATATTACCGGGACTAGCGGGGAAGGGTGAAGAGACCCAGTACTTC.

This clonotype was seen at least ten times. The J gene is TRBJ1-4, the V gene TRBV7-2; TRBD1 aligns across 11 bases. The CDR3 contains 14 residues. J lost 8 bases, V lost 5 bases, and 4 bases had no gene match. CDR1 is SGHTA and CDR2 is FQGNSA in the germline V gene. CDR3: CASSGTGGNEKLFF. The CDR3 DNA is TGTGCCAGCAGCGGGACAGGGGGGAACGAAAAACTGTTTTTT.

This chain uses TRBV7-6 with TRBJ1-4; D is ambiguous. The V end was cut by 4 bases, the J end by 1 base, with 7 bases between. Germline V gene lookup returns CDR1 SGHVS and CDR2 FNYEAQ. This CDR3 region has 14 residues. The CDR3 spells CASSSGITNEKLFF. The CDR3, as DNA: TGTGCCAGCAGCTCTGGTATAACTAATGAAAAACTGTTTTTT.

This clonotype was detected once. The chain joins TRBV14 to TRBJ2-5; a possible D gene is TRBD2 (5 bases). The V gene lost 2 bases and the J gene lost 11 bases, with 27 bases spanning the gap. The CDR3 is 17 amino acids. Germline-derived CDR1 and CDR2 are SGHDN and FVKESK. CDR3 nucleotide sequence: TGTGCCAGCAGCCAAACCCGAGGAGCGGCCCCCTACAATGAGCAGTACTTC. Translating it yields CASSQTRGAAPYNEQYF. The full variable domain, in which reference TRBV14 and TRBJ2-5 provide the parts outside the CDR3, is EAGVTQFPSHSVIEKGQTVTLRCDPISGHDNLYWYRRVMGKEIKFLLHFVKESKQDESGMPNNRFLAERTGGTYSTLKVQPAELEDSGVYFCASSQTRGAAPYNEQYFGPGTRLLVL.

Note on this clonotype: A much larger clone sits a single nucleotide away, making a read error possible. The CDR3 loop reads CASSLWVLSSEQYF. CDR3 DNA sequence: TGTGCCAGCAGTTTATGGGTCCTGTCCTCCGAGCAGTACTTC. The rearrangement uses TRBV12-3 or TRBV12-4 and TRBJ2-5; D ambiguous. The J call may be incorrect, as the DNA end agrees better with TRBJ2-7. CDR3 length: 14 residues.

This chain connects TRBV3-1 to TRBJ2-5; TRBD2 aligns across 10 bases. CDR1 is LGHDT, CDR2 YNNKEL, per germline (reference sequence). This CDR3 region has 17 residues. The V and J ends lost 4 bases and 4 bases, in that order; junction bases with no gene match: 12. CDR3: CASSPQGASGSRETQYF. As DNA, the CDR3 is TGTGCCAGCAGCCCCCAAGGTGCTAGCGGGAGTCGAGAGACCCAGTACTTC.

This clonotype was found many times. The gene calls are TRBV18 and TRBJ1-5; no clear D gene. Germline values: CDR1 KGHSH, CDR2 LQKENI. This CDR3 is 13 amino acids long. Deletions cut 2 bases from V and 8 bases from J, with 10 bases between. CDR3 nucleotide sequence: TGTGCCAGCTCACCAGAGGCGCGGGAGCCCCAGCATTTT. Encoded protein: CASSPEAREPQHF.

This clonotype has a single count. J is TRBJ1-1 and V is TRBV7-3, with D perhaps TRBD1 (5 bases). The CDR3 length is 13 residues. The V gene lost 5 bases and the J gene lost 5 bases, with 12 bases spanning the gap. Germline CDR1 SGHTA, CDR2 FQGTGA. This CDR3 is CASSPERGTEAFF. The CDR3 nucleotides are TGTGCCAGCAGCCCCGAGAGGGGTACTGAAGCTTTCTTT.

This clonotype was observed many times. The rearrangement links TRBV5-8 to TRBJ2-6; D not resolved. Trimming removed 6 bases from V and 1 base from J, with 11 bases in between. Germline CDR1 reads SGHTS; CDR2 reads YDEGEE. This CDR3 is 15 amino acids long. DNA of the CDR3: TGTGCCAGCACGCCAAGGTTTTCTGGGGCCAACGTCCTGACTTTC. This gives the protein CASTPRFSGANVLTF. The full variable domain, rest sourced from reference TRBV5-8 and TRBJ2-6, is EAGVTQSPTHLIKTRGQQATLRCSPISGHTSVYWYQQALGLGLQFLLWYDEGEERNRGNFPPRFSGRQFPNYSSELNVNALELEDSALYLCASTPRFSGANVLTFGAGSRLTVL.

Concerning this clonotype itself: A read error may be the cause here, since a much bigger clone is one base away. The CDR3 spells CSAKAEAGGAYNEQYF. The CDR3 DNA reads as TGCAGTGCCAAAGCAGAGGCGGGGGGGGCCTACAATGAGCAGTACTTC. The chain joins TRBV20-1 to TRBJ2-5, with 9 bases matching TRBD2. The trim removed 6 bases at V and 11 bases at J, leaving 22 bases unmatched. The CDR3 runs 16 residues. Germline V lookup: CDR1 DFQATT, CDR2 SNEGSKA (reference sequence).